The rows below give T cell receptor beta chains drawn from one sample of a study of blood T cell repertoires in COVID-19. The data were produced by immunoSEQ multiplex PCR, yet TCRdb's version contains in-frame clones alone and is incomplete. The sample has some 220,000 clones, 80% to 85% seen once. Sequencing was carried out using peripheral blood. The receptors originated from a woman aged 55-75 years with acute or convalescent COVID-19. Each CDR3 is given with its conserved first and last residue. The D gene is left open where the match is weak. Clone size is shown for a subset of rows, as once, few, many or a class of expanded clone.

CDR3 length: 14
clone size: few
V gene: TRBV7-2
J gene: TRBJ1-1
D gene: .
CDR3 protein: CASSLARENTEAFF
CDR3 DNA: TGTGCCAGCAGCTTAGCGAGGGAGAACACTGAAGCTTTCTTT

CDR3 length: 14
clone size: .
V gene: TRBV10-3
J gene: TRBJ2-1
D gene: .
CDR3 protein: CAISEGGALWEQFF
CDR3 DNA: TGTGCCATCAGTGAAGGGGGGGCCCTCTGGGAGCAGTTCTTC

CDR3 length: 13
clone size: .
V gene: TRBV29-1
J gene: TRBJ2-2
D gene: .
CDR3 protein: CSVETDHTGELFF
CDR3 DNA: TGCAGCGTTGAGACAGATCACACCGGGGAGCTGTTTTTT

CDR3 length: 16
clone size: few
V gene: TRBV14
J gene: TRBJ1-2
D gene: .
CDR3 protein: CASSRGKGPGNYGYTF
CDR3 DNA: TGTGCCAGCAGCCGAGGAAAGGGGCCGGGTAACTATGGCTACACCTTC

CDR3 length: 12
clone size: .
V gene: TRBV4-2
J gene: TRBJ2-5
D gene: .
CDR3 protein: CASSQEGQTQYF
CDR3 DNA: TGTGCCAGCAGCCAAGAGGGGCAGACCCAGTACTTC

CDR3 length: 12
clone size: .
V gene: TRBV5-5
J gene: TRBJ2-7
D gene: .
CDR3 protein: CASSHWGHEQYF
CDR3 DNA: TGTGCCAGCAGCCATTGGGGGCACGAGCAGTACTTC

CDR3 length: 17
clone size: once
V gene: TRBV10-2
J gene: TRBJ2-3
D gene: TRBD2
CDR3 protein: CASRGLAGGPIGDTQYF
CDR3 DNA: TGCGCCAGCAGAGGACTAGCGGGGGGGCCTATCGGAGATACGCAGTATTTT

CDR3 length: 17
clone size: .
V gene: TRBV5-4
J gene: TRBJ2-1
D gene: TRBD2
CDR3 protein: CASSSRATSGGRNEQFF
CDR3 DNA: TGTGCCAGCAGCTCAAGAGCGACTAGCGGGGGGAGGAATGAGCAGTTCTTC

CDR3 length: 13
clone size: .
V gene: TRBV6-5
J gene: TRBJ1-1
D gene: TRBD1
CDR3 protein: CASPRGQGAEAFF
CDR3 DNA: TGTGCCAGCCCCCGAGGACAGGGTGCTGAAGCTTTCTTT

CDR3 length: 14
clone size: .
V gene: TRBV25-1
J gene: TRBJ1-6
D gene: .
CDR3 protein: CASTEAGFRSPLHF
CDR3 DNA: TGTGCCAGCACAGAAGCAGGGTTCCGCTCACCCCTCCACTTT

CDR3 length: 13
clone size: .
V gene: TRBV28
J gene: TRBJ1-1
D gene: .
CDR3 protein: CASIGGANTEAFF
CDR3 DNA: TGTGCCAGCATCGGGGGGGCTAACACTGAAGCTTTCTTT

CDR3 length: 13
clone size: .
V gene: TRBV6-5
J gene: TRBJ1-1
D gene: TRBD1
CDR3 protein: CASSYLLQGEAFF
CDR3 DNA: TGTGCCAGCAGTTACCTATTACAGGGGGAAGCTTTCTTT

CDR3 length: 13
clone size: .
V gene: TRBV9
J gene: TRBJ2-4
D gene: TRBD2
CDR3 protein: CASSSVRGDIQYF
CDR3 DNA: TGTGCCAGCAGCTCGGTCCGGGGGGACATTCAGTACTTC

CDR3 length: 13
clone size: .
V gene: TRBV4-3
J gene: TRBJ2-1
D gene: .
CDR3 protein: CASSQQLVFEQFF
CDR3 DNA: TGCGCCAGCAGCCAACAACTAGTATTTGAGCAGTTCTTC

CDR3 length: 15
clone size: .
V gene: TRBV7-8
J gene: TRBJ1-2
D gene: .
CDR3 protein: CASSLDWSGDYGYTF
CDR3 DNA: TGTGCCAGCAGCTTAGATTGGTCAGGGGACTATGGCTACACCTTC

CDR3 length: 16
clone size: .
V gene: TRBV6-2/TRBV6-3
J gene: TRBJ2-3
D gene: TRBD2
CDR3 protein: CASSPGLAGFTDTQYF
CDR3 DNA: TGTGCCAGCAGTCCGGGACTAGCGGGATTCACAGATACGCAGTATTTT

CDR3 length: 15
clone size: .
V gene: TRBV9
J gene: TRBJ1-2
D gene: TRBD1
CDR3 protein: CASSVGQGANYGYTF
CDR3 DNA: TGTGCCAGCAGCGTAGGACAGGGGGCTAACTATGGCTACACCTTC

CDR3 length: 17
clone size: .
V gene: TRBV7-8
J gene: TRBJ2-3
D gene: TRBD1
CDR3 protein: CASSLKVLGQGLDTQYF
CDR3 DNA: TGTGCCAGCAGCCTAAAAGTTTTGGGACAGGGTTTGGATACGCAGTATTTT

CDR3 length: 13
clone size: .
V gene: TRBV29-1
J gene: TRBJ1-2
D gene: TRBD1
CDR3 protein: CSVERQGFYGYTF
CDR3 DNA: TGCAGCGTTGAGCGACAGGGTTTCTATGGCTACACCTTC

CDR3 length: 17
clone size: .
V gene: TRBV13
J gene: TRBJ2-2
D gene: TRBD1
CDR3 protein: CASRPRRQGVNTGELFF
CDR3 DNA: TGTGCCAGCAGGCCCCGTCGACAGGGAGTGAACACCGGGGAGCTGTTTTTT

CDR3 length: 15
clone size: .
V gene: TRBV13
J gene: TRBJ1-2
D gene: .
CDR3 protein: CASSPQAGESWGYTF
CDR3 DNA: TGTGCCAGCAGCCCCCAGGCGGGGGAGTCTTGGGGCTACACCTTC

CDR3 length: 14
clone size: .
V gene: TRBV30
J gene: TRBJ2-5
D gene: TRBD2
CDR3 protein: CAWSVRGRVGTQYF
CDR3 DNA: TGTGCCTGGAGTGTACGGGGGAGGGTTGGGACCCAGTACTTC

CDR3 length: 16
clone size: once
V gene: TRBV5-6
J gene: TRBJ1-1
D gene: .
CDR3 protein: CASSSRWSHTNTEAFF
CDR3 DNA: TGTGCCAGCAGCTCCCGGTGGAGCCACACGAACACTGAAGCTTTCTTT

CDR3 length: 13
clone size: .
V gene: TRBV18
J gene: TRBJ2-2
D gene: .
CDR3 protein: CASSPQATGELFF
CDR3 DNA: TGTGCCAGCTCACCTCAAGCCACCGGGGAGCTGTTTTTT

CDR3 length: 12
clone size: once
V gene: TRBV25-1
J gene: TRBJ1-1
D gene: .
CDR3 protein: CASSAGHTEAFF
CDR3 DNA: TGTGCCAGCAGCGCAGGGCACACTGAAGCTTTCTTT

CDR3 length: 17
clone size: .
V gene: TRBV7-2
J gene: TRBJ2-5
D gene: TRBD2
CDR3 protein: CASSLGRLAGGQETQYF
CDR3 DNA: TGTGCCAGCAGCTTAGGGAGACTAGCGGGGGGGCAAGAGACCCAGTACTTC

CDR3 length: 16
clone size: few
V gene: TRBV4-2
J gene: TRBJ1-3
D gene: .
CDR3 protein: CASSPLGAGPGNTIYF
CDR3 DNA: TGTGCCAGCAGCCCCCTGGGGGCAGGTCCTGGAAACACCATATATTTT

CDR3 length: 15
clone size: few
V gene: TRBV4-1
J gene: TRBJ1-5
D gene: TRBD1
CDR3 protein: CASSQDRTGNQPQHF
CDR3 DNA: TGCGCCAGCAGCCAAGACCGGACAGGGAATCAGCCCCAGCATTTT

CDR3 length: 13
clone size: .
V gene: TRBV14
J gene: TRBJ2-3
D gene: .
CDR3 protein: CASSPVSTDTQYF
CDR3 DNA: TGTGCCAGCAGCCCCGTTAGCACAGATACGCAGTATTTT

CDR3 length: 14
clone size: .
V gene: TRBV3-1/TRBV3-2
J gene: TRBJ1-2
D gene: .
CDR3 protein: CASSQDRRFGGYTF
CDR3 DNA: TGTGCCAGCAGCCAAGATCGGAGGTTTGGTGGCTACACCTTC

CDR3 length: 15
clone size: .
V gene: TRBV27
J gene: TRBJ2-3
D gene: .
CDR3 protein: CASRTNSGPTDTQYF
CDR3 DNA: TGTGCCAGCAGAACAAACAGTGGCCCCACAGATACGCAGTATTTT